Here is one T cell receptor beta chain with its context. Its antigen is not yet known. Base qualities are not provided; no much larger clone lies one nucleotide away. The entire isolated RNA was reverse transcribed using the High Capacity cDNA Reverse Transcription Kit, and thus expressed TCRB transcripts were sequenced. Deep immunoSEQ sequencing was performed on naive, central memory and regulatory T cell samples, with an average of approximately 3.9 million total reads per sample. After sorted cells were lysed in RLT buffer, RNA was extracted with DNase-treated RNeasy Micro or Mini kits, with the choice depending on cell number. Each cell subset was processed separately to prevent cross-contamination, with patient and healthy donor samples processed together. The immunoSEQ multiplex PCR was used to amplify TCRB sequences from cDNA, yielding 87-bp fragments that span the CDR3 region. Sequencing of the amplicons was done on the Illumina HiSeq platform. As for the authors' bioinformatics: Synthetic template baselines were used to correct PCR bias computationally, reads within Hamming distance 2 were collapsed, and singletons that could not be merged were discarded. By aligning reads against IMGT, V, D and J genes, CDR3 length, and insertions or deletions at six rearrangement sites were assigned. Within each subset, clonotype counts were normalized to sorted cell number, after which true diversity and Gini coefficients were computed with the tcR R package. Repertoire sharing was quantified using the overlap coefficient calculated on TCRB nucleotide sequences. As a proxy for the pre-selection repertoire, out-of-frame TCRB sequences from naive cells were analyzed. TCRdb took over this immuneACCESS table, retaining in-frame rearrangements with V and J assigned. Such tables are incomplete; in checked studies, under half of the missing clones stem from an unresolved V gene, and the remainder is unexplained. The DNA was the basis for D and trimming; V, J and clone size are from that table. Counted in this sample were about 270,000 clones; 14% of them appeared once. The ten largest make up 0.026% of the sample.

The data were taken from a study of beta chain features in type 1 diabetes (dated by TCRdb to between 2017 and 2018). Describing the broader study: No differences in mean age, gender distribution, total cell number or subset yield were found between patients and healthy donors. A total of roughly 110 million sorted cells were examined across all samples, and the number of cells per subset was strongly correlated with RNA yield. In the study, TCRB repertoires of sorted circulating CD4+ T cell subsets from recently diagnosed type 1 diabetes patients were compared with those of matched healthy donors. Regulatory and stem cell-like memory subsets were obtained from only 8 patients and about eight healthy donors, while naive and central memory subsets were obtained from all 30 or so donors. General study outcomes and caveats: Naive, central memory and regulatory TCRB repertoires appeared more similar among patients than among healthy donors. PCR may preferentially amplify shorter templates, but because patient and control samples were amplified and corrected together, any resulting skew would affect both groups equally. Because the HLA sub-analyses included only small numbers of individuals, any influence of HLA type on TCRB rearrangement was left unresolved. Fewer insertions and more nucleotide deletions at VDJ recombination sites were observed in patients with type 1 diabetes, implying thymic rearrangement abnormalities. Because cDNA rather than genomic DNA was sequenced, highly expressing activated cells could have been over-represented, although no difference in activation and CD3 levels was found between groups. Type 1 diabetes patients showed a moderate but significant shortening of TCRB CDR3 length in all four CD4+ subsets.

Each donor gave one peripheral blood draw, averaging roughly 100 mL, which was collected into heparinised tubes. Naive, central memory, regulatory and stem cell-like memory CD4+ T cells were sorted on a BD FACSAria II using a panel including CD45RO, CCR7, CD25, CD127, CD95 and CD27. Every sorted population had a purity above 95%. Right away, PBMCs were isolated by Lymphoprep density gradient centrifugation and were stained directly, with no culture step. Samples were stained and sorted in pairs, with one healthy donor and one patient per experiment, so that batch effects were minimized. CDR1 is given as SGHVS and CDR2 as FQNEAQ, both from the germline V gene. The CDR3 holds 17 amino acids from the cysteine to the phenylalanine. Left in the record is the CDR3 DNA by itself, 51 bases read in frame from the first base. V and J lose 0 bases and 3 bases, and a span of 17 bases separates them.

In this chain, TRBV7-8 is recombined with TRBJ2-5; the D region possibly corresponds to TRBD2 (5 bases align). The source material was naive CD4+ T cells from blood. The label giving this sample's cell subset or site can be read as: true naive CD4+ T cells. The receptor comes from a woman in her thirties or forties in good health. The nucleotide sequence reads TGTGCCAGCAGCTTAGCCCGGTACAGCGGAGAAAAAGAGACCCAGTACTTC. It translates as CASSLARYSGEKETQYF. The CDR3 plus the reference TRBV7-8 and TRBJ2-5 genes for the other parts give the full variable domain: GAGVSQSPRYKVAKRGQDVALRCDPISGHVSLFWYQQALGQGPEFLTYFQNEAQLDKSGLPSDRFFAERPEGSVSTLKIQRTQQEDSAVYLCASSLARYSGEKETQYFGPGTRLLVL.